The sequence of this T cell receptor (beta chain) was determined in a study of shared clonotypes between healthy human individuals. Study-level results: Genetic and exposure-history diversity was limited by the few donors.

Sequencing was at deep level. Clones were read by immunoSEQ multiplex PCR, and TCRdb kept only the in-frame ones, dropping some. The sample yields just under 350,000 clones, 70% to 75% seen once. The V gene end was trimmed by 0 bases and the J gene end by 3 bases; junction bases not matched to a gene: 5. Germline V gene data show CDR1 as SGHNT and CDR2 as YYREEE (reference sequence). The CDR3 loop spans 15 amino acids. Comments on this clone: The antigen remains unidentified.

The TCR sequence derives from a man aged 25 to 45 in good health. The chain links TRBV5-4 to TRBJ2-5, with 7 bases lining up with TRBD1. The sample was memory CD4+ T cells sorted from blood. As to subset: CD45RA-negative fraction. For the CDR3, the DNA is TGTGCCAGCAGCTTGGTCGGGACAGCCAAAGAGACCCAGTACTTC. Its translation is CASSLVGTAKETQYF. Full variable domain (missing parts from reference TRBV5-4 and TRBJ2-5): ETGVTQSPTHLIKTRGQQVTLRCSSQSGHNTVSWYQQALGQGPQFIFQYYREEENGRGNFPPRFSGLQFPNYSSELNVNALELDDSALYLCASSLVGTAKETQYFGPGTRLLVL.